These 25 T cell receptor beta chains were all obtained from the same sample, sequenced in a study of beta chain features in type 1 diabetes. Study observations and caveats: A moderate, significant TCRB CDR3 shortening appeared in type 1 diabetes across four CD4+ subsets.

The sequenced template was cDNA made from the entire isolated RNA. TCRdb's copy holds only in-frame clones and misses some; the assay was immunoSEQ multiplex PCR. The table shows roughly 350,000 clones, with 8.5% to 10% occurring only once. No antigen is known for these receptors. The specimen sequenced was central memory CD4+ T cells from blood. Receptors originate from a man under 40 with type 1 diabetes.

This clone was seen a few times. The chain combines TRBV19 with TRBJ2-1; 13 positions agree with TRBD2. Germline V gene lookup returns CDR1 LNHDA and CDR2 SQIVND (reference sequence). The CDR3 sequence is 15 residues long. V trimming: 8 bases; J trimming: 3 bases; junction bases outside the gene matches: 4. DNA for the CDR3: TGTGCCAGTCGGACTAGCGGGAGTATCTACAATGAGCAGTTCTTC. This encodes CASRTSGSIYNEQFF.

This clone was counted only a few times. The chain is built from TRBV9 and TRBJ1-5; a weak D match, TRBD1 (6 bases). There are 15 residues in the CDR3. Germline V gene sequence: CDR1 SGDLS, CDR2 YYNGEE. The ends were cut back, 4 bases at V and 0 bases at J, with 11 bases in the middle. CDR3 in amino acids: CASSSLGGSNQPQHF. The CDR3 DNA follows: TGTGCCAGCAGCTCATTAGGGGGTAGCAATCAGCCCCAGCATTTT.

This clone was detected a few times. This chain uses TRBV10-3 with TRBJ2-1; 8 bases agree with TRBD2. The V and J ends lost 0 bases and 3 bases, in that order; junction bases with no gene match: 4. CDR1 and CDR2 from the germline V gene are ENHRY and SYGVKD. CDR3 size: 16 residues. CDR3 amino acids: CAISESGGRIYNEQFF. CDR3 coding DNA: TGTGCCATCAGTGAGTCCGGCGGGAGGATCTACAATGAGCAGTTCTTC.

A remark on this clone: A far larger clone is one nucleotide away, so this likely arose from a read error. This chain uses TRBV7-3 with TRBJ2-5; no reliable D call. Between the trimmed V and J ends, which lost 5 bases and 1 base, there was a span of 8 bases. Germline V gene data show CDR1 as SGHTA and CDR2 as FQGTGA. The CDR3 is 13 residues long. CDR3 region: CASSPLAQETQYF. In DNA form, the CDR3 reads TGTGCCAGCAGCCCCCTGGCCCAAGAGACCCAGTACTTC.

As for this clone: This specimen includes other DNA sequences encoding the same CDR3. This rearrangement joins TRBV9 to TRBJ2-5; D is perhaps TRBD1 or TRBD2 (6 bases each). Germline values: CDR1 SGDLS, CDR2 YYNGEE. V dropped 1 base and J dropped 5 bases, with 9 bases sitting between them. The CDR3 is 13 amino acids. The CDR3 sequence: CASSVRGGETQYF. CDR3 DNA: TGTGCCAGCAGCGTAAGAGGGGGGGAGACCCAGTACTTC. The entire variable domain, with the rest obtained from reference TRBV9 and TRBJ2-5, is as follows: DSGVTQTPKHLITATGQRVTLRCSPRSGDLSVYWYQQSLDQGLQFLIQYYNGEERAKGNILERFSAQQFPDLHSELNLSSLELGDSALYFCASSVRGGETQYFGPGTRLLVL.

This clone has only a few counts. The chain uses TRBV18 and TRBJ1-4; 7 bases line up with TRBD1. Trimming at V came to 2 bases and at J to 4 bases, leaving 7 bases not matched to a gene. This CDR3 is built from 16 residues. Germline-derived CDR1 and CDR2 are KGHSH and LQKENI. CDR3 residues: CASSPTAQGVNEKLFF. The CDR3 DNA reads as TGTGCCAGCTCACCAACGGCCCAGGGGGTTAATGAAAAACTGTTTTTT.

This clone was found a few times. The chain carries TRBV7-3 and TRBJ2-2; weak D call: TRBD1 (5 bases). The CDR3 length is 14 residues. Germline CDR1 is SGHTA and CDR2 is FQGTGA. Trimming left V 4 bases short and J 6 bases short, with 12 bases between. CDR3 nucleotide sequence: TGTGCCAGCAGCTCCCTTGGGGCACCCGGGGAGCTGTTTTTT. Its protein product is CASSSLGAPGELFF.

J is TRBJ2-2 and V is TRBV4-2, with TRBD1 as a possible D gene (5 bases). V was clipped by 5 bases and J by 3 bases, with 16 bases between them. Germline CDR1 reads LGHNA; CDR2 reads YNFKEQ. This CDR3 comprises 16 residues. CDR3: CASSAPGQGDTGELFF. CDR3 DNA sequence: TGTGCCAGCAGCGCCCCAGGCCAGGGTGACACCGGGGAGCTGTTTTTT.

This clone was counted between two and nine times. The chain couples TRBV6-6 to TRBJ1-4; D gene unclear. Germline lookup yields CDR1 MNHNY and CDR2 SVGAGI (reference sequence). The CDR3 has 12 residues. V was trimmed by 8 bases and J by 7 bases, leaving 11 bases between them. The DNA of the CDR3 is TGTGCCAGCGGGAGGGTCGTTGAAAAACTGTTTTTT. It is translated as CASGRVVEKLFF.

The chain recombines TRBV6-5 with TRBJ2-1, with 10 bases identical to TRBD2. Unmatched junction bases numbered 9, after V lost 0 bases and J lost 10 bases. Per germline, CDR1 MNHEY and CDR2 SVGAGI. The CDR3 is 16 amino acids. This CDR3 is CASSYSTSGRAREQFF. The CDR3 DNA is TGTGCCAGCAGTTACTCGACGAGCGGGAGGGCCCGGGAGCAGTTCTTC.

The chain uses TRBV7-2 and TRBJ1-2; tentatively, D is TRBD1 (5 bases). V dropped 2 bases and J dropped 4 bases, with 11 bases sitting between them. Germline V gene lookup returns CDR1 SGHTA and CDR2 FQGNSA. This CDR3 comprises 14 residues. The CDR3 DNA reads TGTGCCAGCAGCTTACAGGGCCAGGCCTATGGCTACACCTTC. This translates into CASSLQGQAYGYTF.

This chain links TRBV7-2 with TRBJ2-1; tentatively, D is TRBD2 (6 bases). Trimming left V 6 bases short and J 6 bases short, with 18 bases between. From germline, CDR1 is SGHTA and CDR2 FQGNSA. This CDR3 has 15 residues. CDR3 residues: CASRAPGLGANEQFF. The CDR3 nucleotides read TGTGCCAGCAGAGCGCCGGGACTCGGCGCCAATGAGCAGTTCTTC. Variable domain in full (rest from reference TRBV7-2 and TRBJ2-1): GAGVSQSPSNKVTEKGKDVELRCDPISGHTALYWYRQSLGQGLEFLIYFQGNSAPDKSGLPSDRFSAERTGGSVSTLTIQRTQQEDSAVYLCASRAPGLGANEQFFGPGTRLTVL.

This clone was seen repeatedly, ten times or more. The chain employs TRBV7-2 and TRBJ1-1; D remains unclear. Germline V gene data show CDR1 as SGHTA and CDR2 as FQGNSA. The CDR3 runs to 13 residues. Trimming stripped 7 bases from V and 1 base from J, with 10 bases between. The CDR3 coding sequence is TGTGCCAGCACAATAGAGGGGAACACTGAAGCTTTCTTT. Residues: CASTIEGNTEAFF.

This clone was picked up many times. In nucleotides, the CDR3 is TGTGCCAGCAGTAAACCCATCTCTGGGGCCAACGTCCTGACTTTC. This gives the protein CASSKPISGANVLTF. This sequence joins TRBV7-2 and TRBJ2-6; D unresolved. Trimming cost V 6 bases and J 0 bases, with 9 bases left between them. Germline V gene lookup returns CDR1 SGHTA and CDR2 FQGNSA. The CDR3 has 15 amino acids.

CDR3 sequence reads: CASSVGIGQSNEKLFF. The CDR3 nucleotides are TGTGCCAGCAGCGTAGGGATCGGACAGTCTAATGAAAAACTGTTTTTT. This rearrangement joins TRBV9 to TRBJ1-4, with D tentatively TRBD1 (6 bases). The germline gives CDR1 SGDLS, CDR2 YYNGEE. The CDR3 totals 16 residues. With 0 bases removed from V and 3 bases from J, the gap between germline ends came to 12 bases.

The chain is built from TRBV28 and TRBJ2-1, with 8 bases matching TRBD2. CDR1 is MDHEN, CDR2 SYDVKM, per germline. The CDR3 is 16 residues long. V lost 6 bases and J lost 4; bases outside the gene matches: 11. CDR3 DNA sequence: TGTGCCAGCAGAGCCGCGCTAGCGGGCGTTTACAATGAGCAGTTCTTC. Its translation: CASRAALAGVYNEQFF.

This rearrangement joins TRBV2 to TRBJ2-5; D unresolved. CDR3 length equals 13 residues. The V end was cut by 3 bases, the J end by 7 bases, with 12 bases between. The germline V gene encodes CDR1 SNHLY and CDR2 FYNNEI. The CDR3 loop is CASSDGPPGTQYF. CDR3 sequence (DNA): TGTGCCAGCAGTGATGGGCCACCGGGGACCCAGTACTTC.

This clone showed up just a few times. The chain recombines TRBV11-1 with TRBJ2-7, with a possible D match to TRBD1 (5 bases). The length of the CDR3 is 15 residues. V was clipped by 3 bases and J by 2 bases, with 14 bases between them. Germline V CDR1 and CDR2: SGHAT, FQDESV (reference sequence). CDR3 nucleotides: TGTGCCAGCAGCTTTACAGGCTCAAACCCCTACGAGCAGTACTTC. This translates into CASSFTGSNPYEQYF.

This clone appeared many times. The chain has TRBV28 and TRBJ1-4; D unresolved. The germline V gene has CDR1 MDHEN and CDR2 SYDVKM. CDR3 size: 13 residues. V was cut by 5 bases and J by 2 bases, with 6 bases left in between. The CDR3 sequence: CASSEPTNEKLFF. As DNA, the CDR3 is TGTGCCAGCAGTGAGCCGACTAATGAAAAACTGTTTTTT.

There are many counts of this clone. This chain uses TRBV18 with TRBJ2-1, with D tentatively TRBD1 (5 bases). CDR1 is KGHSH, CDR2 LQKENI, per germline. Trimming took off 6 bases at V and 5 bases at J, with 14 bases between the two ends. This CDR3 region has 14 residues. The CDR3 region has the DNA TGTGCCAGCTCCCCCAGGGTTGGCGACAATGAGCAGTTCTTC. As protein: CASSPRVGDNEQFF.

CDR3 coding DNA: TGTGCCAGCAGTAGACAGGGGACCGAGCAGTACTTC. This codes for CASSRQGTEQYF. V gene TRBV2 combines with J gene TRBJ2-7; 8 bases map to TRBD1. V gave up 5 bases and J gave up 6 bases; unmatched junction bases: 3. The CDR3 length is 12 residues. Per germline, CDR1 SNHLY and CDR2 FYNNEI.

This chain uses TRBV19 with TRBJ2-1; D perhaps matches TRBD1 (6 bases). Germline lookup yields CDR1 LNHDA and CDR2 SQIVND (reference sequence). CDR3 length equals 17 residues. Trimming cost V 5 bases and J 7 bases, with 24 bases left between them. CDR3 bases: TGTGCCAGTAGTTACCGTGGACAGTCCGCCGGGTGGAATGAGCAGTTCTTC. Translation gives CASSYRGQSAGWNEQFF. Based on the CDR3 plus reference TRBV19 and TRBJ2-1, the full variable domain is DGGITQSPKYLFRKEGQNVTLSCEQNLNHDAMYWYRQDPGQGLRLIYYSQIVNDFQKGDIAEGYSVSREKKESFPLTVTSAQKNPTAFYLCASSYRGQSAGWNEQFFGPGTRLTVL.

J is TRBJ1-1 and V is TRBV11-1; D perhaps matches TRBD1 (6 bases). This CDR3 contains 14 residues. Deletions cut 5 bases from V and 2 bases from J, with 12 bases between. Germline V lookup: CDR1 SGHAT, CDR2 FQDESV (reference sequence). Here the CDR3 reads CASSLRQVNTEAFF. CDR3 bases: TGTGCCAGCAGCCTGAGACAGGTAAACACTGAAGCTTTCTTT.

The chain recombines TRBV7-2 with TRBJ2-2; a possible D gene is TRBD2 (6 bases). Trimming removed 3 bases from V and 6 bases from J, with 11 bases in between. The CDR3 loop spans 14 amino acids. In germline, CDR1 is SGHTA, CDR2 FQGNSA. The CDR3 loop reads CASSLGRDPGELFF. The CDR3, as DNA: TGTGCCAGCAGCTTGGGGCGGGACCCCGGGGAGCTGTTTTTT.

This clone was recorded a few times. The V and J genes are TRBV6-6 and TRBJ2-5; D is uncertain. Germline-derived CDR1 and CDR2 are MNHNY and SVGAGI (reference sequence). The V and J ends lost 3 bases and 5 bases respectively, with 10 bases between them. This CDR3 is 13 amino acids long. CDR3 sequence: CASSYGSEETQYF. Here the CDR3 DNA reads TGTGCCAGCAGTTATGGGTCGGAGGAGACCCAGTACTTC.